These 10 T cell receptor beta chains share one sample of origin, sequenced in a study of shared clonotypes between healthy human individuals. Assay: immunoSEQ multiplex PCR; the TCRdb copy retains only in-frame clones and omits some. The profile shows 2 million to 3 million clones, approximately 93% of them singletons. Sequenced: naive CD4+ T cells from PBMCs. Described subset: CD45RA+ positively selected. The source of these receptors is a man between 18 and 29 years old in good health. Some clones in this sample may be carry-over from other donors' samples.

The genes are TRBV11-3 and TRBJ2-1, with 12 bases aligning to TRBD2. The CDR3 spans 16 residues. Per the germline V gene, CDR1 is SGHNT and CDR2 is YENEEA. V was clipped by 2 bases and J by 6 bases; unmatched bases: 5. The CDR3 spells CASSLRLAGGLNEQFF. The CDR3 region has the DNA TGTGCCAGCAGCTTAAGGCTAGCGGGAGGGCTCAATGAGCAGTTCTTC.

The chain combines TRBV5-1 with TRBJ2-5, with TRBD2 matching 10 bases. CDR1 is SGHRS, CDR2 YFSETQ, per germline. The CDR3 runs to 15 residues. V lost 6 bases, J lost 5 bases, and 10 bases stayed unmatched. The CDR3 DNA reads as TGCGCCAGCACCCCAGGACTAGCGGCTCGCGAGACCCAGTACTTC. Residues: CASTPGLAARETQYF.

CDR3 sequence: CASSPYRDAAEAFF. CDR3 in DNA: TGTGCCAGCAGCCCATACCGGGACGCAGCTGAAGCTTTCTTT. V usage is TRBV7-3 and J usage is TRBJ1-1, with D perhaps matching TRBD1 (5 bases). Germline values: CDR1 SGHTA, CDR2 FQGTGA. This CDR3 is built from 14 residues. V lost 5 bases and J lost 6, with 16 bases in between.

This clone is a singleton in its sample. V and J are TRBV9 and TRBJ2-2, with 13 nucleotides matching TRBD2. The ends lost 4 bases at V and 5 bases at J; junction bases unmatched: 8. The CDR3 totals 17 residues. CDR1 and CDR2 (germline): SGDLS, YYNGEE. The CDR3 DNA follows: TGTGCCAGCAGCCCTCGGACTAGCGGGAGTCTAACCGGGGAGCTGTTTTTT. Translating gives CASSPRTSGSLTGELFF.

The CDR3 is CASSLAGADRTTSSGNTIYF. The CDR3 DNA follows: TGCGCCAGCAGCTTGGCTGGGGCTGATAGAACCACTAGCTCTGGAAACACCATATATTTT. J is TRBJ1-3 and V is TRBV5-1, with TRBD1 as a possible D gene (5 bases). CDR1 and CDR2 from the germline V gene are SGHRS and YFSETQ. This CDR3 has 20 residues. The V gene lost 0 bases and the J gene lost 0 bases, with 22 bases spanning the gap.

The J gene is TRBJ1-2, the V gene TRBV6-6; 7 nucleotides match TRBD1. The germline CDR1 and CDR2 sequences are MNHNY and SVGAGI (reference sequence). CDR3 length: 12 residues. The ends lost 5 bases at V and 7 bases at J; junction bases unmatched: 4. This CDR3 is CASSGNRGGYTF. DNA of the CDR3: TGTGCCAGCAGTGGAAACAGGGGTGGCTACACCTTC.

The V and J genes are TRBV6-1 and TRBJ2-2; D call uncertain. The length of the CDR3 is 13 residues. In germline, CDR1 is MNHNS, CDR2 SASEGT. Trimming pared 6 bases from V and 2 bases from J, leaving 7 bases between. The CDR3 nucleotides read TGTGCCAGCAGCCGACCTAACACCGGGGAGCTGTTTTTT. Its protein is CASSRPNTGELFF.

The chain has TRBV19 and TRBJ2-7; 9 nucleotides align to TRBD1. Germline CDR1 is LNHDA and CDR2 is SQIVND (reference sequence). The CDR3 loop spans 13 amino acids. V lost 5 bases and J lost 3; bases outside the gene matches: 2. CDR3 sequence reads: CASSADRGYEQYF. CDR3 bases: TGTGCCAGTAGTGCGGACAGGGGCTACGAGCAGTACTTC.

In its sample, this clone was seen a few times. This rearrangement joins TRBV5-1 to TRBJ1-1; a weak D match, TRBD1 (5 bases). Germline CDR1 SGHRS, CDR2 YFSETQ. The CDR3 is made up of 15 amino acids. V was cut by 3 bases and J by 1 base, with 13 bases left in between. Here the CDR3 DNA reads TGCGCCAGCAGCTCGACTTACACAGGGAACACTGAAGCTTTCTTT. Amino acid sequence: CASSSTYTGNTEAFF.

The CDR3 bases are TGTGCCAGTAGTATCATGGCTAGCGGGAGGGGGGTTGAGAACAATGAGCAGTTCTTC. Protein: CASSIMASGRGVENNEQFF. The V call is TRBV19, the J call TRBJ2-1; 12 nucleotides agree with TRBD2. Germline V gives CDR1 LNHDA, CDR2 SQIVND (reference sequence). The CDR3 has 19 residues. V was pared by 3 bases and J by 5 bases, with 14 bases of the junction left unmatched.